These 4 T cell receptor beta chains were sequenced from one sample in a study of T cell responses to AZD1222 COVID-19 vaccine. The assay was immunoSEQ multiplex PCR, and TCRdb's table has in-frame clones only and misses some. The data contain 170,000 or so clones, roughly 90% of them singletons. This specimen was peripheral blood, taken on day 0 of AZD1222 vaccination. These receptor sequences come from an adult in good health.

This clone was observed a single time. The chain uses TRBV7-2 and TRBJ2-5; 7 positions agree with TRBD1. The CDR3 has 14 amino acids. V shed 1 base and J 3 bases; nucleotides not matched to a gene: 2. Germline V gene sequence: CDR1 SGHTA, CDR2 FQGNSA. Here the CDR3 reads CASSLVTGEETQYF. The CDR3 coding sequence is TGTGCCAGCAGCTTAGTAACAGGGGAAGAGACCCAGTACTTC.

The chain has TRBV27 and TRBJ2-7, with D perhaps matching TRBD2 (5 bases). Trimming took 6 bases from V and 0 from J, leaving 9 bases between them. Per germline, CDR1 MNHEY and CDR2 SMNVEV (reference sequence). CDR3 length: 13 amino acids. In nucleotides, the CDR3 is TGTGCCAGCAGCCGGGGAAGCTCCTACGAGCAGTACTTC. It codes for CASSRGSSYEQYF.

The rearrangement uses TRBV21-1 and TRBJ2-2; the table's D call TRBD2 went unverified against the DNA. TRBV21-1 is given as a pseudogene. The CDR3 covers 19 residues. CDR3 sequence (DNA): TGTGCCAGCAGCCTAAGCGGAGTAGGGCAGGCCCTGGAGACCGGGGAGCTGTTTTTT. Translating gives CASSLSGVGQALETGELFF.

V usage is TRBV23-1 and J usage is TRBJ1-2; D unresolved. TRBV23-1 is an ORF for which the function is uncertain. Trimming removed 0 bases at V and 1 base at J, with 15 bases between. The CDR3 consists of 17 residues. The CDR3 DNA sequence: TGCGCCAGCAGTCAATCCGTCGGCAGTTCGTTTAACTATGGCTACACCTTC. This translates into CASSQSVGSSFNYGYTF.